This T cell receptor (beta chain) was identified in a study of Ad26.COV2.S vaccination and SARS-CoV-2 variants. Germline V gene sequence: CDR1 SGHRS, CDR2 YFSETQ. The CDR3 runs to 15 residues. Between the trimmed V and J ends, which lost 4 bases and 0 bases, there was a span of 10 bases. Sample treatment: about 20 received Ad26.COV2.S at low or high dose, single or two shots; five or six received placebo; per-sample allocation not given. Sample collection was performed on day 63 after the first vaccine or placebo injection. Data came from immunoSEQ multiplex PCR; TCRdb stores just in-frame clones and leaves some out. Among more than 300,000 clones listed, roughly 80% were seen once.

This sequence joins TRBV5-1 and TRBJ2-2; D may be TRBD1 or TRBD2 (5 bases each). This specimen was peripheral blood, taken in a trial of Ad26.COV2.S vaccine versus placebo. This receptor was identified in a person between 18 and 65 years old who received the Ad26.COV2.S COVID-19 vaccine or a placebo. CDR3 in amino acids: CASSPGRANTGELFF. The CDR3 DNA follows: TGCGCCAGCAGCCCGGGGCGGGCGAACACCGGGGAGCTGTTTTTT.